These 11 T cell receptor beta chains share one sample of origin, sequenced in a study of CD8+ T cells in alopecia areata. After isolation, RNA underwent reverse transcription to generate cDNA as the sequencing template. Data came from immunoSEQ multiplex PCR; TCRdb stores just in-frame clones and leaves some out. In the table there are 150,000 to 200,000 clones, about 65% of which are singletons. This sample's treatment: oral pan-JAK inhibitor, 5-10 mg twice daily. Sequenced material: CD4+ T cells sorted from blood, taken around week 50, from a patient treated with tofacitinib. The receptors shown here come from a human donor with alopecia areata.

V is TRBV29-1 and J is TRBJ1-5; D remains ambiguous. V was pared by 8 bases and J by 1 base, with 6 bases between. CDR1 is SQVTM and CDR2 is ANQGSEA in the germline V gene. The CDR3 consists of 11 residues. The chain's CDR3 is CSLGSNQPQHF. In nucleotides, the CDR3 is TGCAGCCTGGGCAGCAATCAGCCCCAGCATTTT. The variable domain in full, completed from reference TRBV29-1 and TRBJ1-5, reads SAVISQKPSRDICQRGTSLTIQCQVDSQVTMMFWYRQQPGQSLTLIATANQGSEATYESGFVIDKFPISRPNLTFSTLTVSNMSPEDSSIYLCSLGSNQPQHFGDGTRLSIL.

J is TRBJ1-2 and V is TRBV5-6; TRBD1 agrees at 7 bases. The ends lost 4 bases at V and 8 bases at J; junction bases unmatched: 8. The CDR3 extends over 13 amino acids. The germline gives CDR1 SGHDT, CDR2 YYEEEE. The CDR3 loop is CASSLQTGHGYTF. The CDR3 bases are TGTGCCAGCAGCCTCCAGACAGGGCACGGCTACACCTTC.

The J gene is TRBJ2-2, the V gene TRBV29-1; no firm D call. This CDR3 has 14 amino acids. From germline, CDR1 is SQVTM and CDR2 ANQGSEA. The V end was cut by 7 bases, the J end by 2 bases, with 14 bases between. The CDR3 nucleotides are TGCAGCGCTCAGGCCGGGTATAACACCGGGGAGCTGTTTTTT. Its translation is CSAQAGYNTGELFF.

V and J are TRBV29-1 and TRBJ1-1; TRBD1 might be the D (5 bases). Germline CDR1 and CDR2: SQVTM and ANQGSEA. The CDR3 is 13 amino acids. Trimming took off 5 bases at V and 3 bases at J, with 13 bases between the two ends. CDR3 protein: CSVKIRQYTEAFF. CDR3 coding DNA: TGCAGCGTTAAAATCCGACAGTACACTGAAGCTTTCTTT.

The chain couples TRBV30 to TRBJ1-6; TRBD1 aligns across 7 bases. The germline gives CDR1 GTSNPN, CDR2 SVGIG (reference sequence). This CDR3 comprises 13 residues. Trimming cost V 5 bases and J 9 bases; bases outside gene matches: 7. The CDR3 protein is CAWRGAGGSPLHF. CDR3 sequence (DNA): TGTGCCTGGCGGGGAGCAGGGGGTTCACCCCTCCACTTT. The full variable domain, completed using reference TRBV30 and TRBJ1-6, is SQTIHQWPATLVQPVGSPLSLECTVEGTSNPNLYWYRQAAGRGLQLLFYSVGIGQISSEVPQNLSASRPQDRQFILSSKKLLLSDSGFYLCAWRGAGGSPLHFGNGTRLTVT.

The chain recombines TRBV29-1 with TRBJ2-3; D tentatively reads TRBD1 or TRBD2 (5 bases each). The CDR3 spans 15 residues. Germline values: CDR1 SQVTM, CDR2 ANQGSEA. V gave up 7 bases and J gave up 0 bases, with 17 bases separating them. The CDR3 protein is CSALGTHVSTDTQYF. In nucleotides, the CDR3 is TGCAGCGCCTTAGGGACCCACGTTAGCACAGATACGCAGTATTTT.

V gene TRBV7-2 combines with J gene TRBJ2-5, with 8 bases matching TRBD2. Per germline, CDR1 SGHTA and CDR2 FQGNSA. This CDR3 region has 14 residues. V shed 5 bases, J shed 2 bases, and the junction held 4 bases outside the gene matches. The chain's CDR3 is CASSPTSGQETQYF. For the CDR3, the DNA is TGTGCCAGCAGCCCCACTAGCGGACAAGAGACCCAGTACTTC.

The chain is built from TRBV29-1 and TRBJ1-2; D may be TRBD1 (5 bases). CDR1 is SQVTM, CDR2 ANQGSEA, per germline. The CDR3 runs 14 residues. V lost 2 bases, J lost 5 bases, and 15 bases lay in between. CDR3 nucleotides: TGCAGCGTTGAACAGGGAGGCCAAGGATATGGCTACACCTTC. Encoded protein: CSVEQGGQGYGYTF.

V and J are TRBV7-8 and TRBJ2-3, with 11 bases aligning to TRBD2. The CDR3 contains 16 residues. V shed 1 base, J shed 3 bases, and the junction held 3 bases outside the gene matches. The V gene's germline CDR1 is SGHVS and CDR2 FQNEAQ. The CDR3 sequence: CASSLGRLAGTDTQYF. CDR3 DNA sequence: TGTGCCAGCAGCTTAGGAAGACTAGCGGGGACAGATACGCAGTATTTT.

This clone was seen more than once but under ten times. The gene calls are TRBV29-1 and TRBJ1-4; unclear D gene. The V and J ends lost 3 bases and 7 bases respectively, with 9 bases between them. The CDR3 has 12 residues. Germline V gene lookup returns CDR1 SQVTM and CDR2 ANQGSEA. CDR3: CSVETPTEKLFF. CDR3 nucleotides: TGCAGCGTTGAGACACCTACTGAAAAACTGTTTTTT.

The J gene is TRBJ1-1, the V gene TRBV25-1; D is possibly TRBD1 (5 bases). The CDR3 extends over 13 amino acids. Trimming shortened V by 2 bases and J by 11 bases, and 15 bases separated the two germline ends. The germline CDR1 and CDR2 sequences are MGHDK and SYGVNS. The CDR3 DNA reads TGTGCCAGCAGTGAACAGGGTTTCTTTCGGGCTTTCTTT. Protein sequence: CASSEQGFFRAFF.